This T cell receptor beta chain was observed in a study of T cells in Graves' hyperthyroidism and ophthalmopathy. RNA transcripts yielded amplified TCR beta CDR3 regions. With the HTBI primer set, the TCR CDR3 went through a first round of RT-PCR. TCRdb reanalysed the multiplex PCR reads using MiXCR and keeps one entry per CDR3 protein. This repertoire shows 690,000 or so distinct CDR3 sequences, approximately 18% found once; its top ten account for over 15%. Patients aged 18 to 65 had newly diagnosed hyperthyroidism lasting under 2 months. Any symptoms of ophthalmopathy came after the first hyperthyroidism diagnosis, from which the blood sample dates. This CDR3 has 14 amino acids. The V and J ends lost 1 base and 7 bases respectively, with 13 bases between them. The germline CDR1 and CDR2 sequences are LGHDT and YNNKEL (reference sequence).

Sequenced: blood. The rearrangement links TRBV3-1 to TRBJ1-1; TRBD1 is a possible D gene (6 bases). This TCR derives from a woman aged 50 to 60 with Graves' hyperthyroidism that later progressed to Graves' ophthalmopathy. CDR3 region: CASSQVQGYGEAFF. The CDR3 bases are TGTGCCAGCAGCCAAGTTCAGGGGTATGGTGAAGCTTTCTTT.